This TCR beta chain was recovered during a study of blood T cell repertoires in COVID-19. This CDR3 is 17 amino acids long. The germline gives CDR1 SGHVS, CDR2 FQNEAQ. V shed 4 bases and J 0 bases; nucleotides not matched to a gene: 6. The table lists this clone with a few counts. Assay used: immunoSEQ multiplex PCR; TCRdb lists only in-frame clones, some missing. This table holds around 100,000 clones, around four fifths found once. This clonotype originated in a woman between 65 and 79 years old with acute or convalescent COVID-19. The material sequenced was peripheral blood. The V and J genes are TRBV7-8 and TRBJ2-1, with 10 bases aligning to TRBD2. CDR3 protein: CASSSAGTSVSYNEQFF. CDR3 coding DNA: TGTGCCAGCAGCTCGGCGGGGACTAGCGTCTCCTACAATGAGCAGTTCTTC. The whole variable domain, remainder taken from reference TRBV7-8 and TRBJ2-1, is GAGVSQSPRYKVAKRGQDVALRCDPISGHVSLFWYQQALGQGPEFLTYFQNEAQLDKSGLPSDRFFAERPEGSVSTLKIQRTQQEDSAVYLCASSSAGTSVSYNEQFFGPGTRLTVL.